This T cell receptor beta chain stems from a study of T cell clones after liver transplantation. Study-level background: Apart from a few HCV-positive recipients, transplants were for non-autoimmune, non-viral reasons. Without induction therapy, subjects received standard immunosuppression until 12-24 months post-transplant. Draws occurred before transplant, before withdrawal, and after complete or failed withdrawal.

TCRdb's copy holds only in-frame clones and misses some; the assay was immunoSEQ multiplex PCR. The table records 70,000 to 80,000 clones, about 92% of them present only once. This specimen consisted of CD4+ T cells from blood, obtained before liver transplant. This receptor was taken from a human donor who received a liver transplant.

The CDR3 is CASSFTSGRASYEQYF. DNA for the CDR3: TGTGCCAGCAGCTTCACTAGCGGGAGGGCTTCCTACGAGCAGTACTTC. This sequence joins TRBV5-6 and TRBJ2-7; 13 bases are shared with TRBD2. Germline V lookup: CDR1 SGHDT, CDR2 YYEEEE. With V trimmed by 2 bases and J by 1 base, 3 bases remained unmatched. The CDR3 contains 16 residues.